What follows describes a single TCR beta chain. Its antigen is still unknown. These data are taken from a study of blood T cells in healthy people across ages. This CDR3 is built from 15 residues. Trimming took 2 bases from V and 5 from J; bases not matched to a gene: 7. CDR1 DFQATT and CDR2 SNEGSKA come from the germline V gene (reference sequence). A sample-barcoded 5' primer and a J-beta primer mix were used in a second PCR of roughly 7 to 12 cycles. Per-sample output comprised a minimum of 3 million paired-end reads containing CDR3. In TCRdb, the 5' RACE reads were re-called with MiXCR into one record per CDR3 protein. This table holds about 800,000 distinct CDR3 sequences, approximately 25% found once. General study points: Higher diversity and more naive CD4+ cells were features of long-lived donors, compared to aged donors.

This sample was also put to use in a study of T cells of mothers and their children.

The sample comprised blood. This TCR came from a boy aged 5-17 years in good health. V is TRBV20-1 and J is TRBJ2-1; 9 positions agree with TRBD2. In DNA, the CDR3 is TGCAGTGCTAGACCCCGACTAGCGGCTCACAATGAGCAGTTCTTC. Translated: CSARPRLAAHNEQFF.